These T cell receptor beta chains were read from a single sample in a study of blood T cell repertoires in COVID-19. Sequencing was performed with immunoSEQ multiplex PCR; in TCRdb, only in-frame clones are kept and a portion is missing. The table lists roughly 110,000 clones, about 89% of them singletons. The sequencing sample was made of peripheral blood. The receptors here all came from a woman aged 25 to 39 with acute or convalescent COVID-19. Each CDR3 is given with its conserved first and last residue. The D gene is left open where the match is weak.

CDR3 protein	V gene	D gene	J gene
CASSLVEANIQYF	TRBV11-3	.	TRBJ2-4
CASSYGQGESYEQYF	TRBV4-3	TRBD1	TRBJ2-7
CASSQDRGYRGTEAFF	TRBV4-3	.	TRBJ1-1
CASSLPRSRDYGYTF	TRBV7-9	.	TRBJ1-2
CATSLAGGRGAYEQYF	TRBV10-3	TRBD2	TRBJ2-7
CASRHPGQANYGYTF	TRBV2	TRBD1	TRBJ1-2
CASSLKASGIGETQYF	TRBV7-3	TRBD2	TRBJ2-5
CAISDRQGISNQPQHF	TRBV10-3	.	TRBJ1-5
CASSFTQVFNEKLFF	TRBV5-6	.	TRBJ1-4
CASSQEAGTSMYNEQFF	TRBV4-3	TRBD2	TRBJ2-1
CASSASMGGGLETQYF	TRBV9	TRBD2	TRBJ2-5
CASSLGGGLPYEQYF	TRBV27	.	TRBJ2-7
CAISESLLGQYF	TRBV10-3	.	TRBJ2-7
CASSHHPDRQSYEQYF	TRBV7-9	.	TRBJ2-7
CASSVGAVKLFF	TRBV28	.	TRBJ1-4